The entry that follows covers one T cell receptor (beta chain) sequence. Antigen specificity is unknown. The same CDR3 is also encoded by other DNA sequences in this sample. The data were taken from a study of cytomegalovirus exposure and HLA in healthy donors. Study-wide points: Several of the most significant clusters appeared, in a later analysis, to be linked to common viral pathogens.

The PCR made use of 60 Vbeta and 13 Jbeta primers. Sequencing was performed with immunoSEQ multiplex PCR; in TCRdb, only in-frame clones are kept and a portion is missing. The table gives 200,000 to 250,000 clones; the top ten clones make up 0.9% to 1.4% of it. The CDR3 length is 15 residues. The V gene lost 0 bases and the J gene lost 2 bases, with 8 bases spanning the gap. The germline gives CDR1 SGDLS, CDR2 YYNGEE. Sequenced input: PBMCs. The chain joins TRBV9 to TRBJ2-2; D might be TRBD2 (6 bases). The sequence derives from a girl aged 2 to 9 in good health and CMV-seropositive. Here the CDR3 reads CASSVVGGNTGELFF. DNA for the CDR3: TGTGCCAGCAGCGTAGTGGGGGGAAACACCGGGGAGCTGTTTTTT.